The T cell receptor beta chain under discussion was sequenced for a study of shared clonotypes between healthy human individuals. Study findings and constraints: Larger richness was generally estimated for naive than memory subsets. A handful of donors shared approximately 5% of their naive CD4 clonotypes.

Points on this clone: The antigen is unknown.

Naivety among CD8 cells was defined by CD45RO negativity and positive CCR7 selection, thereby excluding terminally differentiated effector memory CD45RA+ cells. The material for each subset, its genomic DNA, was split evenly across several immunoSEQ plates. A roughly 220 ng quantity of DNA, about 30,000 T cell genomes, went into the sorted-subset replicate PCRs. Assay used: immunoSEQ multiplex PCR; TCRdb lists only in-frame clones, some missing. The sample includes about 600,000 clones, 95% to 98% of them seen just once. Germline V lookup: CDR1 LGHNA, CDR2 YNFKEQ. This CDR3 comprises 16 residues. J lost 2 bases, V lost 5 bases, and 11 bases had no gene match.

This sequence joins TRBV4-2 and TRBJ2-7; 8 bases match TRBD2. This TCR was sampled from a man between 25 and 39 years old in good health. The sequenced material came from naive CD8+ T cells sorted from blood. CDR3 protein: CASSSELAGSPYEQYF. The CDR3 bases are TGTGCCAGCAGCTCCGAATTAGCGGGGTCCCCCTACGAGCAGTACTTC.